The rows below give T cell receptor beta chains drawn from one sample of a study of shared clonotypes between healthy human individuals. Produced via immunoSEQ multiplex PCR; TCRdb's table is partial and in-frame only. The sample shows 2 million or so clones, roughly 95% of them seen only once. Sequences were obtained from naive CD4+ T cells sorted from blood. The receptors were gathered from a man younger than 35 in good health. The CDR3 runs from the conserved cysteine through the conserved F or W. D genes are given only for firm matches. Clone size is not always given. Where it is, it says once, few, many or a class for expanded clones.

cdr3_aa cdr3_nt j_call d_call v_call clone_size
CASSRPGGSGELFF TGTGCCAGCAGTAGACCAGGGGGGTCCGGGGAGCTGTTTTTT TRBJ2-2 NA TRBV25-1 NA
CASSPGGLRYEQYF TGTGCCAGCAGCCCCGGGGGGTTGCGCTACGAGCAGTACTTC TRBJ2-7 TRBD2 TRBV6-5 NA
CASSLGDLLYEQYF TGCGCCAGCAGCTTGGGGGACCTCTTGTACGAGCAGTACTTC TRBJ2-7 NA TRBV5-1 NA
CANRDYCLDEQYF TGTGCCAACAGGGACTACTGCCTCGACGAGCAGTACTTC TRBJ2-7 NA TRBV6-9 NA
CASSLFDGQETQYF TGTGCCAGCAGTTTATTTGATGGACAAGAGACCCAGTACTTC TRBJ2-5 NA TRBV27 once
CASSAGTPVGETQYF TGTGCCAGCAGTGCCGGGACCCCGGTCGGAGAGACCCAGTACTTC TRBJ2-5 NA TRBV2 once
CASSFASGTHHYEQYF TGTGCCAGCAGCTTTGCCTCCGGGACCCACCACTACGAGCAGTACTTC TRBJ2-7 NA TRBV11-2 NA
CAGDREYNEQFF TGTGCAGGGGACAGAGAATACAATGAGCAGTTCTTC TRBJ2-1 TRBD1 TRBV30 many
CASSEVGTGEYNEQFF TGTGCCAGCAGTGAGGTCGGGACAGGGGAGTACAATGAGCAGTTCTTC TRBJ2-1 TRBD1 TRBV6-4 NA
CASAEPSRSNTEAFF TGTGCCAGCGCTGAGCCAAGTAGATCGAACACTGAAGCTTTCTTT TRBJ1-1 NA TRBV5-8 NA
CASSSQGGSEKLFF TGTGCCAGCAGTTCCCAGGGGGGTTCGGAAAAACTGTTTTTT TRBJ1-4 TRBD1 TRBV7-9 NA
CASRTPWGGYEQYF TGTGCAAGTCGCACCCCTTGGGGGGGGTACGAGCAGTACTTC TRBJ2-7 NA TRBV12-2 NA
CASSLEGVRAFF TGTGCCAGCAGCTTGGAGGGGGTAAGGGCTTTCTTT TRBJ1-1 NA TRBV5-4 NA
CSAYLLETQYF TGCAGTGCTTATCTTCTGGAGACCCAGTACTTC TRBJ2-5 NA TRBV20-1 NA
CASSGDIWSPLHF TGTGCCAGCAGCGGGGACATCTGGTCACCCCTCCACTTT TRBJ1-6 NA TRBV5-5 NA
CASSGSGTGDSPLHF TGCGCCAGCAGCGGTTCCGGGACAGGGGATTCACCCCTCCACTTT TRBJ1-6 TRBD1 TRBV5-1 once
CATSSGETGSRYEQYF TGTGCCACCAGCAGCGGAGAGACAGGTTCTCGATACGAGCAGTACTTC TRBJ2-7 NA TRBV15 NA
CASSTLTSGRASDTQYF TGTGCCAGTAGTACCCTGACTAGCGGGAGGGCCTCGGATACGCAGTATTTT TRBJ2-3 TRBD2 TRBV19 NA
CASSLPYGETQYF TGTGCCAGCAGCTTGCCTTACGGGGAGACCCAGTACTTC TRBJ2-5 NA TRBV5-4 NA
CASSQSRRGKGSPLHF TGCGCCAGCAGTCAATCGCGACGGGGAAAGGGTTCACCCCTCCACTTT TRBJ1-6 NA TRBV23-1 NA
CASDLGGGQPQHF TGTGCCAGCGACCTGGGGGGCGGTCAGCCCCAGCATTTT TRBJ1-5 NA TRBV7-6 once
CASGLVLNRDPFSTDTQYF TGTGCTAGTGGTTTGGTCCTGAACCGGGATCCCTTTAGCACAGATACGCAGTATTTT TRBJ2-3 NA TRBV12-5 NA
CASSFLSGTEKLFF TGTGCCAGCAGCTTCCTTTCAGGGACTGAAAAACTGTTTTTT TRBJ1-4 NA TRBV7-9 NA
CAWSVTVFSPLHF TGTGCCTGGAGTGTAACTGTTTTTTCACCCCTCCACTTT TRBJ1-6 NA TRBV30 NA
CASSLIQGGNEKLFF TGTGCCAGTAGTCTTATACAGGGGGGGAATGAAAAACTGTTTTTT TRBJ1-4 TRBD1 TRBV19 NA
CASSYYMTRNTEAFF TGTGCCAGCAGTTATTATATGACCCGGAACACTGAAGCTTTCTTT TRBJ1-1 NA TRBV6-5 NA
CAGRGADEQYF TGTGCCGGGCGGGGTGCGGACGAGCAGTACTTC TRBJ2-7 NA TRBV21-1 NA
CASSGPLGSAPLHF TGTGCCAGCAGTGGTCCCTTGGGGAGCGCACCCCTCCACTTT TRBJ1-6 NA TRBV2 few